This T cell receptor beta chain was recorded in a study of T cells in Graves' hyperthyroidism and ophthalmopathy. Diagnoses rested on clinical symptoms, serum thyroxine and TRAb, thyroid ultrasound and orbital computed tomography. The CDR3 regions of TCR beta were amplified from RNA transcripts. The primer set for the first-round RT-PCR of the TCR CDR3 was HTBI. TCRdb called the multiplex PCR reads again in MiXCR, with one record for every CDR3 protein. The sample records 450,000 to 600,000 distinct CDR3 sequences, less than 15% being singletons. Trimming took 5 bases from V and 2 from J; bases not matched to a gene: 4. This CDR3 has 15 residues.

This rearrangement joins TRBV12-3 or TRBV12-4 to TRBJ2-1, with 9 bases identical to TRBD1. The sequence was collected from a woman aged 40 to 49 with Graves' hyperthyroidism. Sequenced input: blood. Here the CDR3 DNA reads TGTGCCAGCAGTATGGGACAGGGTACCTACAATGAGCAGTTCTTC. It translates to CASSMGQGTYNEQFF.